This T cell receptor beta chain stems from a study of cytomegalovirus exposure and HLA in healthy donors. The germline V and J ends were trimmed by 3 bases and 4 bases, with 13 bases remaining between them. The CDR3 loop spans 15 amino acids. Per the germline V gene, CDR1 is LNHDA and CDR2 is SQIVND (reference sequence). Assay used: immunoSEQ multiplex PCR; TCRdb lists only in-frame clones, some missing. Among tens of thousands of clones listed, about 90% were seen once. This chain links TRBV19 with TRBJ2-1, with D tentatively TRBD1 (6 bases). This clonotype originated in a man between 18 and 35 years old in good health and CMV-seronegative. Sequences were obtained from PBMCs. CDR3 protein: CASSMSQGFYNEQFF. CDR3 nucleotides: TGTGCCAGTAGTATGAGCCAGGGGTTTTACAATGAGCAGTTCTTC.